The next 7 T cell receptor beta chains were all read from a single sample in a study of CD8 T cells in Susac syndrome. Random hexamers were used to reverse transcribe an amount of 0.5 to 1 ug RNA. One entry per CDR3 protein results from TCRdb running MiXCR on the immunoSEQ multiplex PCR reads. The profile shows 250,000 or so distinct CDR3 sequences, 85% to 95% of them singletons. Sequencing was performed on CD4+ T cells from PBMCs. Receptors were obtained from a human donor with multiple sclerosis.

The rearrangement uses TRBV19 and TRBJ2-2, with 10 positions matching TRBD2. This CDR3 is 17 amino acids long. Losses at the gene ends were 7 bases for V and 1 base for J; bases not matched to a gene: 9. Germline lookup yields CDR1 LNHDA and CDR2 SQIVND (reference sequence). CDR3 DNA: TGTGCCAGTATTCGGACTAGCGGAAAAGAGAACACCGGGGAGCTGTTTTTT. The encoded protein is CASIRTSGKENTGELFF.

The DNA of the CDR3 is TGTGCCAGCAGCTCCCCGACAGGGTCCTACGAGCAGTACTTC. Its translation: CASSSPTGSYEQYF. The J gene is TRBJ2-7, the V gene TRBV5-4; TRBD1 agrees at 7 bases. In germline, CDR1 is SGHNT, CDR2 YYREEE (reference sequence). CDR3 size: 14 residues. Trimming cost V 3 bases and J 1 base; bases outside gene matches: 4.

The chain has TRBV25-1 and TRBJ1-2; D is ambiguous. V shed 3 bases and J shed 4 bases, with 15 bases lying between them. This CDR3 is built from 15 residues. Germline loops: CDR1 MGHDK, CDR2 SYGVNS. This CDR3 is CASSDRSPGSYGYTF. The DNA for the CDR3 is TGTGCCAGCAGTGACAGGTCCCCGGGGAGCTATGGCTACACCTTC.

The V gene is TRBV15, the J gene TRBJ2-2, with 7 nucleotides matching TRBD1. From germline, CDR1 is LNHNV and CDR2 YYDKDF (reference sequence). V was pared by 1 base and J by 4 bases, with 3 bases of the junction left unmatched. This CDR3 region has 15 residues. CDR3 sequence (DNA): TGTGCCACCAGCAGAGGACCAGGGGGCACCGGGGAGCTGTTTTTT. This sequence encodes CATSRGPGGTGELFF.

The gene calls are TRBV5-1 and TRBJ2-1; a weak D match, TRBD2 (6 bases). V was pared by 1 base and J by 2 bases, with 10 bases between. This CDR3 comprises 15 residues. CDR1 and CDR2 (germline): SGHRS, YFSETQ. Written as DNA, the CDR3 is TGCGCCAGCAGCTTGATGGGCGGGGCCTACAATGAGCAGTTCTTC. Translation gives CASSLMGGAYNEQFF.

The chain couples TRBV15 to TRBJ2-2; no reliable D call. Trimming cost V 6 bases and J 2 bases, with 16 bases left between them. The CDR3 has 16 residues. The V gene's germline CDR1 is LNHNV and CDR2 YYDKDF (reference sequence). CDR3: CATRRSGQPNTGELFF. The CDR3 DNA follows: TGTGCCACCAGACGGTCCGGTCAGCCTAACACCGGGGAGCTGTTTTTT.

The DNA for the CDR3 is TGTGCCAGCAGGAACCCGGGAAGGTGGGCCGGGGAGCTGTTTTTT. Its translation is CASRNPGRWAGELFF. The chain joins TRBV5-8 to TRBJ2-2, with a possible D match to TRBD2 (5 bases). The CDR3 sequence is 15 residues long. Germline lookup yields CDR1 SGHTS and CDR2 YDEGEE. V was trimmed by 5 bases and J by 6 bases, leaving 17 bases between them.